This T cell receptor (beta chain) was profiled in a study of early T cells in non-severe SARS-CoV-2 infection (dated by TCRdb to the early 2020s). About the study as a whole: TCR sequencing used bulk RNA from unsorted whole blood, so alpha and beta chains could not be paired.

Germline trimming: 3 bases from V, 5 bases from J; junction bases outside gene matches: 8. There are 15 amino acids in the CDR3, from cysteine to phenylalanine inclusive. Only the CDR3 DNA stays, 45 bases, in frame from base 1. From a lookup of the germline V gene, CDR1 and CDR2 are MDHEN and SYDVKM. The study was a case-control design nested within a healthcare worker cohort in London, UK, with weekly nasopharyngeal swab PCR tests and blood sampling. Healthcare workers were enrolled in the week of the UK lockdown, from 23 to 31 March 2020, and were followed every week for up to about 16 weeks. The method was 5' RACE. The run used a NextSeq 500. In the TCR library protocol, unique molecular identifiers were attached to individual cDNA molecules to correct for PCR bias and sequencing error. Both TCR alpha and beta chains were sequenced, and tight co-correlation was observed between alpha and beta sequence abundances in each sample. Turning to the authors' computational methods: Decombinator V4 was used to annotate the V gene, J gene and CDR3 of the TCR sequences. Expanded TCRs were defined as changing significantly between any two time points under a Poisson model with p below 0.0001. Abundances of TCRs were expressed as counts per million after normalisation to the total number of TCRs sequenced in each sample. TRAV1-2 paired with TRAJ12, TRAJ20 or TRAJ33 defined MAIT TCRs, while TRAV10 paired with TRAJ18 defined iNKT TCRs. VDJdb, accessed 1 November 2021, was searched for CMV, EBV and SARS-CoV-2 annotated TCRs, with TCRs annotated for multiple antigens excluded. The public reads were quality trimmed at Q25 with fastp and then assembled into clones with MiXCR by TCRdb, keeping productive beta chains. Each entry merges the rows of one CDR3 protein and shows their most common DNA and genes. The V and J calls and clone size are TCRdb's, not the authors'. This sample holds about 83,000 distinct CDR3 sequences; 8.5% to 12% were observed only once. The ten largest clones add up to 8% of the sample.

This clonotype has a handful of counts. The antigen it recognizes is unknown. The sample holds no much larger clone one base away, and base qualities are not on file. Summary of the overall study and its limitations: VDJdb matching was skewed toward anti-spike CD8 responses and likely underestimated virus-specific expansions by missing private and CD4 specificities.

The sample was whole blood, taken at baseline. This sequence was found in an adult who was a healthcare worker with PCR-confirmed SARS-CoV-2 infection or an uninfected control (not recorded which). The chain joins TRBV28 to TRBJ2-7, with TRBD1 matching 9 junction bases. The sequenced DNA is TGTGCCAGCAGTTTGCCCGGACAGGGGCAGAACGAGCAGTACTTC. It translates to CASSLPGQGQNEQYF.